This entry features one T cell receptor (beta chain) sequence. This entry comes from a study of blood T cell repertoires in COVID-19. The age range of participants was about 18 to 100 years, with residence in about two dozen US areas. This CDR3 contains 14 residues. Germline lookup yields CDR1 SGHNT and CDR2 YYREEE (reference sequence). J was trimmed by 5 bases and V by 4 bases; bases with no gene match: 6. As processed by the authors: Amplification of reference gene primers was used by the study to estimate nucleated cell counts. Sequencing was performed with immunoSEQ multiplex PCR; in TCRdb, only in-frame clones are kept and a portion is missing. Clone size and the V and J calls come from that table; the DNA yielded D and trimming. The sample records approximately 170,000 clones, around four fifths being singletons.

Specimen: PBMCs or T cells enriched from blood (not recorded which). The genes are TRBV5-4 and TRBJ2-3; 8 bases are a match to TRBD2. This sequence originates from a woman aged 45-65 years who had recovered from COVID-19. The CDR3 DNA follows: TGTGCCAGCAGCCCCCCGGGGGGGGGAGATACGCAGTATTTT. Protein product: CASSPPGGGDTQYF.